The rows below give T cell receptor beta chains drawn from one sample of a study of blood T cell repertoires in COVID-19. The method was immunoSEQ multiplex PCR; TCRdb's version includes in-frame clones alone and lacks a portion of them. Of 100,000 to 150,000 clones in the sample, 88% were seen once. Sequenced input: peripheral blood. Receptors originate from a man aged 45 to 65 with acute or convalescent COVID-19. The CDR3 runs from the conserved cysteine through the conserved F or W. D genes are given only for firm matches. Some rows have no size entry. The others give once, few or many, or a class for an expanded clone.

clone_size j_call v_call d_call cdr3_aa cdr3_nt
NA TRBJ2-1 TRBV5-5 TRBD2 CASSAASGGISSYNEQFF TGTGCCAGCAGCGCCGCTAGCGGGGGGATCAGCTCCTACAATGAGCAGTTCTTC
few TRBJ1-5 TRBV10-3 TRBD1 CAISESGTGVHQPQHF TGTGCCATCAGTGAGTCAGGTACAGGGGTTCATCAGCCCCAGCATTTT
NA TRBJ1-1 TRBV28 TRBD1 CASSFYRGTPEAFF TGTGCCAGCAGTTTTTACAGGGGGACCCCTGAAGCTTTCTTT
NA TRBJ2-7 TRBV4-2 TRBD2 CASSQEPSGRAEQYF TGTGCCAGCAGCCAAGAACCTAGCGGGCGGGCGGAGCAGTACTTC
NA TRBJ1-4 TRBV6-5 TRBD1 CASRATGGLMEKLFF TGTGCCAGCAGAGCAACAGGGGGCCTGATGGAAAAACTGTTTTTT
few TRBJ2-2 TRBV30 NA CAWSGGYPGELFF TGTGCCTGGAGTGGAGGGTATCCCGGGGAGCTGTTTTTT
NA TRBJ2-3 TRBV7-2 NA CASSFTRADTQYF TGTGCCAGCAGCTTTACACGGGCAGATACGCAGTATTTT
NA TRBJ1-4 TRBV28 NA CASSPLDFNEKLFF TGTGCCAGCAGCCCGTTGGACTTTAATGAAAAACTGTTTTTT
NA TRBJ2-7 TRBV3-1/TRBV3-2 TRBD2 CASSQVMGGSYEQYF TGTGCCAGCAGCCAAGTAATGGGGGGGTCTTACGAGCAGTACTTC
NA TRBJ1-5 TRBV27 TRBD1 CASSPGTDFYSNQPQHF TGTGCCAGCAGTCCCGGGACAGATTTTTATAGCAATCAGCCCCAGCATTTT
NA TRBJ2-2 TRBV5-1 NA CASSLGSPADRNTGELFF TGCGCCAGCAGCTTGGGGTCTCCTGCGGATAGGAACACCGGGGAGCTGTTTTTT
NA TRBJ1-4 TRBV28 TRBD1 CASSLERGLIEKLFF TGTGCCAGCAGTTTAGAAAGGGGGCTGATTGAAAAACTGTTTTTT
NA TRBJ1-1 TRBV19 NA CASSTRGQVDTEAFF TGTGCCAGTAGTACCCGAGGGCAGGTGGACACTGAAGCTTTCTTT
NA TRBJ1-2 TRBV19 TRBD1 CASSISSGTATNYGYTF TGTGCCAGTAGTATATCCTCCGGGACAGCAACTAACTATGGCTACACCTTC
NA TRBJ2-7 TRBV18 TRBD2 CASSPLGRRAGTYEQYF TGTGCCAGCTCACCACTCGGACGTAGAGCGGGGACCTACGAGCAGTACTTC
NA TRBJ1-5 TRBV28 NA CASSLWQGSQPQHF TGTGCCAGCAGTTTATGGCAGGGGAGTCAGCCCCAGCATTTT
NA TRBJ1-2 TRBV5-1 NA CASSLGTDYYGYTF TGCGCCAGCAGCTTGGGGACAGACTACTATGGCTACACCTTC
NA TRBJ2-2 TRBV20-1 TRBD2 CSASGDQRESGELFF TGCAGTGCTAGTGGAGATCAGCGGGAAAGCGGGGAGCTGTTTTTT
NA TRBJ2-7 TRBV6-5 NA CASAVQGFYYEQYF TGTGCCAGCGCCGTACAGGGTTTCTACTACGAGCAGTACTTC
NA TRBJ2-1 TRBV2 NA CASSPQGSGDEQFF TGTGCCAGCAGTCCACAGGGATCAGGCGATGAGCAGTTCTTC
NA TRBJ2-1 TRBV4-1 NA CASSHPVRGTSSYNEQFF TGCGCCAGCAGCCATCCAGTGCGCGGGACGAGCTCCTACAATGAGCAGTTCTTC
NA TRBJ2-1 TRBV6-5 TRBD2 CASSYSRGRPNEQFF TGTGCCAGCAGTTACTCGCGCGGGAGGCCTAATGAGCAGTTCTTC
few TRBJ2-2 TRBV11-3 NA CASSLSGTNGELFF TGTGCCAGCAGCTTAAGCGGGACAAACGGGGAGCTGTTTTTT
NA TRBJ2-7 TRBV19 TRBD1 CASSSYLGQGYEFYEQYF TGTGCCAGTAGTTCGTACCTTGGACAGGGATACGAATTCTACGAGCAGTACTTC
NA TRBJ1-1 TRBV13 NA CASSLGRDTEAFF TGTGCCAGCAGCTTAGGTCGGGACACTGAAGCTTTCTTT
NA TRBJ1-6 TRBV27 NA CASSVGLNSPLHF TGTGCCAGCAGTGTGGGGCTTAATTCACCCCTCCACTTT
NA TRBJ2-7 TRBV9 NA CASSVVGQGEQYF TGTGCCAGCAGCGTAGTTGGTCAGGGTGAGCAGTACTTC
NA TRBJ1-3 TRBV4-2 NA CASSRILGNTIYF TGTGCCAGCAGCCGTATCCTTGGAAACACCATATATTTT
NA TRBJ2-6 TRBV5-6 NA CASSSTKGGGANVLTF TGTGCCAGCAGCTCTACTAAAGGTGGTGGGGCCAACGTCCTGACTTTC